This TCR beta chain is from a study of cytomegalovirus exposure and HLA in healthy donors. On this clone: No antigen is known for it.

Germline CDR1 and CDR2: MDHEN and SYDVKM. V lost 6 bases and J lost 5, with 10 bases in between. CDR3 size: 12 residues. Sequencing was performed with immunoSEQ multiplex PCR; in TCRdb, only in-frame clones are kept and a portion is missing. The sample lists roughly 45,000 clones; about 90% were seen once. Broader study findings: Accounts indicate the classifier identified cytomegalovirus status with strong specificity and sensitivity. For most TCR sequences rarity was the rule, although some public TCRs occurred in many donors. In vitro confirmation showed three CMV-associated chains to be CMV antigen specific. Later, an analysis found that TCR clusters from the first cohort tended to co-occur in the 95 to 150 validation repertoires.

The chain links TRBV28 to TRBJ1-1, with D unresolved. The sequence was obtained from a man younger than 35 in good health and CMV-seronegative. The material sequenced was PBMCs. The CDR3 DNA follows: TGTGCCAGCAGCTCGGGGTGGACTGAAGCTTTCTTT. Protein: CASSSGWTEAFF. The entire variable domain, with the rest obtained from reference TRBV28 and TRBJ1-1, is as follows: DVKVTQSSRYLVKRTGEKVFLECVQDMDHENMFWYRQDPGLGLRLIYFSYDVKMKEKGDIPEGYSVSREKKERFSLILESASTNQTSMYLCASSSGWTEAFFGQGTRLTVV.